This T cell receptor beta chain was found in a study of technical replicates of blood from a few donors. The CDR3 is 15 amino acids. Germline assignment: CDR1 MGHDK and CDR2 SYGVNS. V lost 8 bases to trimming and J lost 3 bases; unmatched junction nucleotides: 7. Here immunoSEQ multiplex PCR was the method, and the copy in TCRdb shows in-frame clones only, minus some. This sample has under 85,000 clones, with 91% found just once. Material: T cells isolated from PBMCs. This receptor was obtained from a human donor in good health. Some clones in this sample may be carry-over from other donors' samples. The rearrangement joins TRBV25-1 to TRBJ2-5; the match to TRBD2 covers 12 bases. The CDR3 coding sequence is TGTGCCAGCGAGGTGACTAGCGGGAGAAAAGAGACCCAGTACTTC. This translates into CASEVTSGRKETQYF.